This TCR beta chain was observed in a study of cytomegalovirus exposure and HLA in healthy donors. Overall study context: Around 180 million T cells yielded some 120 million unique TCR beta sequences in earlier analysis. General study results and limits: Cytomegalovirus status, reportedly, was diagnosed with high specificity and sensitivity by the classifier.

In the PCR, 60 Vbeta and 13 Jbeta primers were used. As originally analysed: Unique TCR beta chains numbered approximately 80 million in a later analysis, with around 11 million shared. The protocol was immunoSEQ multiplex PCR, while the TCRdb copy is restricted to in-frame clones and leaves out a portion. The V and J calls and clone size come from that table; D and trimming were worked out from the DNA. The data contain 90,000 to 110,000 clones, roughly 67% of them seen just once; the ten biggest clones take up about 8.4%. This clone was counted between two and nine times. Antigen: not known. The ends lost 6 bases at V and 5 bases at J; junction bases unmatched: 7. CDR1 is MNHNS and CDR2 is SASEGT in the germline V gene. This CDR3 is 13 amino acids long.

Sequencing input: PBMCs. The V gene is TRBV6-1, the J gene TRBJ2-7; 7 positions agree with TRBD1. The receptor comes from a man aged 35 to 55 in good health and CMV-seronegative. This CDR3 reads CASSLRQGHEQYF. DNA of the CDR3: TGTGCCAGCAGCCTCAGACAGGGCCACGAGCAGTACTTC.